A single sample gave rise to the 19 T cell receptor beta chains below, sequenced in a study of blood T cell repertoires in COVID-19. Clones were sequenced by immunoSEQ multiplex PCR, and TCRdb holds only the in-frame ones, with some missing. The sample includes some 670,000 clones, around 90% of them seen just once. The material sequenced was peripheral blood. Every receptor here comes from a woman aged 18-35 years with acute or convalescent COVID-19.

The chain couples TRBV5-1 to TRBJ2-7; the match to TRBD2 covers 8 bases. The V and J ends lost 0 bases and 2 bases, in that order; junction bases with no gene match: 10. Germline V gene lookup returns CDR1 SGHRS and CDR2 YFSETQ. The CDR3 runs 17 residues. Here the CDR3 DNA reads TGCGCCAGCAGCTTGGGTCCCCGGCGGGGGGAAACCTACGAGCAGTACTTC. As protein: CASSLGPRRGETYEQYF. Looking up the rest from reference TRBV5-1 and TRBJ2-7 gives the full variable domain: KAGVTQTPRYLIKTRGQQVTLSCSPISGHRSVSWYQQTPGQGLQFLFEYFSETQRNKGNFPGRFSGRQFSNSRSEMNVSTLELGDSALYLCASSLGPRRGETYEQYFGPGTRLTVT.

This clone was picked up one time. The chain employs TRBV3-1 (or the pseudogene TRBV3-2) and TRBJ1-2; D is uncertain. The germline CDR1 and CDR2 sequences are LGHDT and YNNKEL (reference sequence). The CDR3 length is 15 residues. V shed 1 base and J shed 0 bases, with 9 bases lying between them. The CDR3 region is CASSQVAGANYGYTF. The CDR3, as DNA: TGTGCCAGCAGCCAAGTAGCCGGAGCTAACTATGGCTACACCTTC.

Here the CDR3 reads CASSRTGGGQETQYF. CDR3 DNA: TGTGCCAGCAGTCGGACAGGGGGCGGGCAAGAGACCCAGTACTTC. The V and J genes are TRBV6-2 or TRBV6-3 and TRBJ2-5; 11 positions match TRBD1. Germline loops: CDR1 MNHEY, CDR2 SVGEGT. The CDR3 is 15 amino acids. Trimming removed 5 bases from V and 2 bases from J; junction bases left unmatched: 4.

This clone has a single count. The rearrangement links TRBV19 to TRBJ1-3; no definite D call. Germline-derived CDR1 and CDR2 are LNHDA and SQIVND (reference sequence). The CDR3 totals 14 residues. The germline V and J ends were trimmed by 7 bases and 1 base, with 11 bases remaining between them. The CDR3 loop is CASTAAGSGNTIYF. The CDR3 coding sequence is TGTGCCAGTACCGCCGCGGGTTCTGGAAACACCATATATTTT.

This rearrangement joins TRBV6-4 to TRBJ2-1; 10 bases line up with TRBD2. The CDR3 consists of 16 residues. The germline CDR1 and CDR2 sequences are MRHNA and SNTAGT. Losses at the gene ends were 5 bases for V and 1 base for J; bases not matched to a gene: 5. Here the CDR3 DNA reads TGTGCCAGCAGTACTAAAGCGGGAGGGTCCTACAATGAGCAGTTCTTC. It yields the protein CASSTKAGGSYNEQFF.

The CDR3: CSVEYRAVNTEAFF. DNA of the CDR3: TGCAGCGTTGAATACAGGGCGGTGAACACTGAAGCTTTCTTT. The V and J genes are TRBV29-1 and TRBJ1-1; D is possibly TRBD1 (6 bases). The CDR3 has 14 amino acids. V lost 2 bases to trimming and J lost 0 bases, with 10 bases between them. Germline V gives CDR1 SQVTM, CDR2 ANQGSEA.

J is TRBJ2-1 and V is TRBV2, with TRBD2 identical over 11 bases. J was trimmed by 10 bases and V by 3 bases; bases with no gene match: 2. CDR3 size: 13 residues. Germline V gives CDR1 SNHLY, CDR2 FYNNEI. Written as DNA, the CDR3 is TGTGCCAGCAGTGAGGCTAGCGGGGGGGAGCAGTTCTTC. Protein sequence: CASSEASGGEQFF.

The chain links TRBV6-1 to TRBJ1-5; D is perhaps TRBD1 (5 bases). Germline V lookup: CDR1 MNHNS, CDR2 SASEGT. Trimming took 2 bases from V and 3 from J, leaving 11 bases between them. This CDR3 has 15 residues. CDR3 in amino acids: CASSEFGGFNQPQHF. In DNA, the CDR3 is TGTGCCAGCAGTGAATTTGGGGGGTTCAATCAGCCCCAGCATTTT.

This sequence joins TRBV2 and TRBJ2-7, with D perhaps matching TRBD2 (7 bases). V was shortened by 11 bases and J by 4 bases, with 15 bases between the two germline ends. CDR3 size: 12 residues. In germline, CDR1 is SNHLY, CDR2 FYNNEI. The CDR3 DNA reads TGTGCCCGGGGAGGGACACCGTACGAGCAGTACTTC. This translates into CARGGTPYEQYF.

This clone was observed a handful of times. The chain carries TRBV28 and TRBJ1-5; perhaps TRBD1 as D (5 bases). The germline gives CDR1 MDHEN, CDR2 SYDVKM. Trimming removed 2 bases at V and 5 bases at J, with 13 bases between. CDR3 size: 15 residues. In nucleotides, the CDR3 is TGTGCCAGCAGTTTACCGGGCGGGGGGTATCAGCCCCAGCATTTT. This gives the protein CASSLPGGGYQPQHF.

Comment on this clone: Other DNA sequences within the sample encode an identical CDR3. This chain joins TRBV7-2 and TRBJ1-6; unclear D gene. Germline CDR1 and CDR2: SGHTA and FQGNSA. The CDR3 loop spans 13 amino acids. The germline V and J ends were trimmed by 1 base and 9 bases, with 7 bases remaining between them. The CDR3 reads CASSLVPGSPLHF. CDR3 DNA sequence: TGTGCCAGCAGCTTAGTCCCCGGTTCACCCCTCCACTTT.

The chain employs TRBV10-3 and TRBJ1-2; tentatively, D is TRBD1 (5 bases). The CDR3 totals 15 residues. The germline gives CDR1 ENHRY, CDR2 SYGVKD. V shed 7 bases and J shed 6 bases, with 21 bases lying between them. DNA for the CDR3: TGTGCCATCACTGGAGACAGTATAGACCCTAATGGCTACACCTTC. Amino acids: CAITGDSIDPNGYTF.

The V gene is TRBV27, the J gene TRBJ2-7; D might be TRBD2 (6 bases). This CDR3 has 13 residues. Germline CDR1 MNHEY, CDR2 SMNVEV (reference sequence). V dropped 8 bases and J dropped 5 bases, with 16 bases sitting between them. Here the CDR3 DNA reads TGTGCCAGCGCTAGGTCCGGGGAGGACGAGCAGTACTTC. Amino acid sequence: CASARSGEDEQYF.

The V and J genes are TRBV6-1 and TRBJ1-3, with TRBD1 matching over 9 bases. Trimming removed 2 bases from V and 7 bases from J; junction bases left unmatched: 12. The germline V gene has CDR1 MNHNS and CDR2 SASEGT. The CDR3 consists of 17 residues. The CDR3 sequence is CASSELPGQGLWNTIYF. CDR3 bases: TGTGCCAGCAGTGAACTACCGGGACAGGGACTTTGGAACACCATATATTTT.

The sample holds one count of this clone. The chain recombines TRBV12-2 with TRBJ2-2; the DNA was not used to check the table's D call, TRBD2. TRBV12-2 is listed as a pseudogene. This CDR3 has 14 residues. CDR3 DNA: TGTGCAAGTCGCTTTCGACTGAACACCGGGGAGCTGTTTTTT. Its translation is CASRFRLNTGELFF.

The chain uses TRBV29-1 and TRBJ1-1; possibly TRBD1 for D (6 bases). The V end lost 6 bases, the J end lost 3 bases, and 11 bases lay between the germline ends. The CDR3 loop spans 12 amino acids. Germline loops: CDR1 SQVTM, CDR2 ANQGSEA. CDR3 sequence (DNA): TGCAGCGTACAGGGTTTCGACACTGAAGCTTTCTTT. This encodes CSVQGFDTEAFF.

This CDR3 is CAIDEATSGTYEQYF. In DNA, the CDR3 is TGTGCCATCGACGAAGCGACTAGCGGGACCTACGAGCAGTACTTC. This sequence joins TRBV28 and TRBJ2-7; 11 bases are shared with TRBD2. The germline V gene has CDR1 MDHEN and CDR2 SYDVKM. This CDR3 comprises 15 residues. The V gene end was trimmed by 10 bases and the J gene end by 2 bases; junction bases not matched to a gene: 10.

The V and J genes are TRBV18 and TRBJ1-1; TRBD1 matches 7 bases. From germline, CDR1 is KGHSH and CDR2 LQKENI. Trimming removed 4 bases from V and 4 bases from J; junction bases left unmatched: 3. There are 13 residues in the CDR3. CDR3 in DNA: TGTGCCAGCTCACAATCAGGGGGCACTGAAGCTTTCTTT. It encodes CASSQSGGTEAFF.

The chain joins TRBV27 to TRBJ2-1; TRBD2 agrees at 7 bases. The trim removed 6 bases at V and 9 bases at J, leaving 5 bases unmatched. The CDR3 spans 12 residues. From germline, CDR1 is MNHEY and CDR2 SMNVEV (reference sequence). This CDR3 is CASSPGGSEQFF. In DNA form, the CDR3 reads TGTGCCAGCAGCCCCGGGGGGAGTGAGCAGTTCTTC.